The 22 T cell receptor beta chains below all came from one sample that was sequenced in a study of blood T cell repertoires in COVID-19 (dated by TCRdb to 2020 to 2021). The library was made by the immunoSEQ multiplex PCR assay. TCRdb obtained this table from immuneACCESS and retained in-frame rearrangements with V and J assigned. These tables miss some clones; where compared with another copy, unresolved V genes account for less than half of the shortfall, and the remainder is unexplained. A total of approximately 230,000 clones appear in this sample, around 89% of them only once. The ten largest clones take up approximately 6% of the sample. The specimen was peripheral blood. The receptor set was obtained from a woman in her 30s with COVID-19, enrolled during active disease.

This chain uses TRBV7-9 with TRBJ2-2; D is ambiguous. From germline, CDR1 is SEHNR and CDR2 FQNEAQ (reference sequence). CDR3 size: 13 residues. The V end was cut by 7 bases, the J end by 9 bases, with 15 bases between. CDR3 in DNA: TGTGCCAGCAACCCTATGCCTGCTTGGGAGCTGTTTTTT. It yields the protein CASNPMPAWELFF.

The CDR3 loop is CASSSTGLLYSNQPQHF. CDR3 nucleotides: TGCGCCAGCAGCTCCACGGGACTCCTTTATAGCAATCAGCCCCAGCATTTT. The chain recombines TRBV4-1 with TRBJ1-5, with D maybe TRBD1 (5 bases). V was clipped by 5 bases and J by 0 bases, with 17 bases between them. The CDR3 length is 17 residues. CDR1 MGHRA and CDR2 YSYEKL come from the germline V gene.

The rearrangement uses TRBV5-1 and TRBJ1-1, with 8 bases matching TRBD1. There are 14 residues in the CDR3. Germline assignment: CDR1 SGHRS and CDR2 YFSETQ. V shed 3 bases and J 5 bases; nucleotides not matched to a gene: 6. CDR3 protein: CASSSDREATEAFF. The CDR3 DNA reads TGCGCCAGCAGCTCGGACAGGGAGGCGACTGAAGCTTTCTTT.

V is TRBV20-1 and J is TRBJ1-2; a weak D match, TRBD1 (5 bases). V lost 3 bases and J lost 8, with 13 bases in between. The germline V gene encodes CDR1 DFQATT and CDR2 SNEGSKA (reference sequence). The CDR3 totals 12 residues. CDR3 DNA: TGCAGTGCTAGTCTCTCGGGGGGAGGCTACACCTTC. It translates to CSASLSGGGYTF.

This clone was picked up one time. The rearrangement joins TRBV6-2 or TRBV6-3 to TRBJ2-1, with 8 bases identical to TRBD2. Germline V gives CDR1 MNHEY, CDR2 SVGEGT. V was pared by 3 bases and J by 2 bases, with 3 bases of the junction left unmatched. The CDR3 is 15 amino acids. The CDR3 reads CASSYAGGTYNEQFF. DNA for the CDR3: TGTGCCAGCAGTTATGCGGGAGGAACCTACAATGAGCAGTTCTTC.

This clone occurred a few times. The chain employs TRBV10-3 and TRBJ2-2; 7 nucleotides line up with TRBD1. In germline, CDR1 is ENHRY, CDR2 SYGVKD. The CDR3 consists of 13 residues. Trimming removed 8 bases from V and 1 base from J; junction bases left unmatched: 1. CDR3 coding DNA: TGTGCCATCGGGGACAGGAACACCGGGGAGCTGTTTTTT. Translating it yields CAIGDRNTGELFF.

The genes are TRBV19 and TRBJ2-5, with D possibly TRBD2 on 6 matching bases. V lost 6 bases and J 5 bases, leaving 13 bases between the germline ends. The germline CDR1 and CDR2 sequences are LNHDA and SQIVND (reference sequence). The CDR3 is made up of 13 amino acids. CDR3 DNA: TGTGCCAGTAGCACGGGAGAGGAGGAGACCCAGTACTTC. Its protein product is CASSTGEEETQYF.

This chain joins TRBV21-1 and TRBJ1-5. TRBV21-1 is listed as a pseudogene. This CDR3 spans 17 amino acids. This CDR3 is CAIPRDGGVYSNQPQHF. The CDR3 DNA reads TGTGCCATCCCCCGCGACGGGGGAGTATATAGCAATCAGCCCCAGCATTTT.

The V gene is TRBV7-2, the J gene TRBJ2-4; D gene uncertain. The V gene's germline CDR1 is SGHTA and CDR2 FQGNSA. The ends were cut back, 5 bases at V and 3 bases at J, with 14 bases in the middle. The CDR3 spans 15 residues. CDR3 coding DNA: TGTGCCAGCAGCCCCCCTGGCACCCACAAAAACATTCAGTACTTC. Protein product: CASSPPGTHKNIQYF.

V gene TRBV6-2 or TRBV6-3 combines with J gene TRBJ2-2; D uncertain. From germline, CDR1 is MNHEY and CDR2 SVGEGT. Trimming cost V 5 bases and J 6 bases, with 19 bases left between them. The CDR3 totals 16 residues. The CDR3 sequence: CASSPPLGGLSGELFF. The DNA of the CDR3 is TGTGCCAGCAGTCCACCCTTGGGTGGGCTTTCCGGGGAGCTGTTTTTT.

This clone was detected only once. The rearrangement uses TRBV7-8 and TRBJ2-7, with D maybe TRBD1 (5 bases). V lost 2 bases and J 3 bases, leaving 14 bases between the germline ends. The CDR3 is 15 residues long. Germline V gene data show CDR1 as SGHVS and CDR2 as FQNEAQ. This CDR3 reads CASSLNRQPHYEQYF. The CDR3 nucleotides read TGTGCCAGCAGCTTAAACAGGCAGCCCCACTACGAGCAGTACTTC.

The rearrangement links TRBV20-1 to TRBJ1-2; possibly TRBD1 for D (5 bases). The CDR3 is 11 residues long. V was shortened by 3 bases and J by 14 bases, with 16 bases between the two germline ends. Looked up from germline, CDR1 is DFQATT and CDR2 is SNEGSKA (reference sequence). The CDR3 DNA follows: TGCAGTGCTAGTCAGGCAGGGCCCGAAACCTTC. Its translation: CSASQAGPETF.

The V call is TRBV6-6, the J call TRBJ2-7; maybe TRBD1 (6 bases). The germline gives CDR1 MNHNY, CDR2 SVGAGI (reference sequence). This CDR3 is 13 amino acids long. V was clipped by 5 bases and J by 2 bases, with 10 bases between them. The CDR3 loop is CASSPPGAYEQYF. Written as DNA, the CDR3 is TGTGCCAGCAGTCCTCCAGGGGCCTACGAGCAGTACTTC.

As concerns this clone: The junction does not match germline at one end; this may be a read error. The chain uses TRBV7-7 and TRBJ2-3, with 13 positions matching TRBD2. This CDR3 has 16 residues. CDR1 and CDR2 from the germline V gene are SSHAT and FNYEAQ (reference sequence). The CDR3 here is CASSLGLAGVADTQYF. CDR3 bases: TGTGCTAGCAGCTTAGGACTAGCGGGAGTAGCAGATACGCAGTATTTT.

This clone was seen just once. This rearrangement joins TRBV10-3 to TRBJ1-3; the D is unclear. Germline lookup yields CDR1 ENHRY and CDR2 SYGVKD. The V end was cut by 6 bases, the J end by 0 bases, with 15 bases between. The CDR3 extends over 16 amino acids. CDR3 loop: CAISGGTPSSGNTIYF. CDR3 sequence (DNA): TGTGCCATCAGCGGAGGAACACCGAGCTCTGGAAACACCATATATTTT.

CDR3 sequence (DNA): TGCAGCGGAACAGGGCTAGGTGGCACTGAAGCTTTCTTT. It codes for CSGTGLGGTEAFF. The chain links TRBV29-1 to TRBJ1-1, with D possibly TRBD1 on 6 matching bases. The CDR3 is made up of 13 amino acids. Germline assignment: CDR1 SQVTM and CDR2 ANQGSEA. V lost 7 bases and J lost 4, with 16 bases in between.

This clone was observed a single time. The gene calls are TRBV18 and TRBJ2-5; 8 nucleotides agree with TRBD2. V trimming: 0 bases; J trimming: 5 bases; junction bases outside the gene matches: 5. The length of the CDR3 is 15 residues. The V gene's germline CDR1 is KGHSH and CDR2 LQKENI. The DNA of the CDR3 is TGTGCCAGCTCACCACCTAGCGGGGCGAGGGAGACCCAGTACTTC. This gives the protein CASSPPSGARETQYF.

The J gene is TRBJ1-3, the V gene TRBV27; no clear D gene. Trimming removed 7 bases from V and 0 bases from J, with 7 bases in between. From germline, CDR1 is MNHEY and CDR2 SMNVEV (reference sequence). The CDR3 consists of 13 residues. The CDR3 loop is CASISSSGNTIYF. As DNA, the CDR3 is TGTGCCAGCATCTCCAGCTCTGGAAACACCATATATTTT.

CDR3 sequence: CSVEAGTGGTGELFF. The CDR3, as DNA: TGCAGCGTTGAAGCAGGGACAGGGGGGACCGGGGAGCTGTTTTTT. The rearrangement uses TRBV29-1 and TRBJ2-2; 11 nucleotides agree with TRBD1. The CDR3 is 15 residues long. V lost 1 base, J lost 5 bases, and 3 bases stayed unmatched. Germline V gene lookup returns CDR1 SQVTM and CDR2 ANQGSEA.

The rearrangement joins TRBV11-1 to TRBJ2-3; a weak D match, TRBD1 (6 bases). Germline V gives CDR1 SGHAT, CDR2 FQDESV (reference sequence). This CDR3 is built from 16 residues. The ends were cut back, 5 bases at V and 0 bases at J, with 15 bases in the middle. CDR3: CASSPRDISSTDTQYF. As DNA, the CDR3 is TGTGCCAGCAGCCCCCGGGACATCTCTAGCACAGATACGCAGTATTTT.

The J gene is TRBJ2-1, the V gene TRBV11-3; TRBD1 agrees at 7 bases. Germline V lookup: CDR1 SGHNT, CDR2 YENEEA. This CDR3 is built from 15 residues. The junction had 2 bases not matched to a gene; V was cut back by 1 base and J by 2 bases. The CDR3 nucleotides read TGTGCCAGCAGCTTAGGACAGGGCGCCTACAATGAGCAGTTCTTC. The encoded protein is CASSLGQGAYNEQFF.

The chain couples TRBV3-1 (or the pseudogene TRBV3-2) to TRBJ2-5; TRBD2 matches 14 bases. The junction had 3 bases not matched to a gene; V was cut back by 4 bases and J by 5 bases. The length of the CDR3 is 15 residues. Germline values: CDR1 LGHDT, CDR2 YNNKEL (reference sequence). The CDR3 DNA follows: TGTGCCAGCAGCCGTAGACTAGCGGGAGGGGAGACCCAGTACTTC. It is translated as CASSRRLAGGETQYF.